This entry lists 27 T cell receptor beta chains sequenced from one sample in a study of T-cell reconstitution after alpha-beta-depleted transplantation in children. Preparing the TCRbeta library involved the use of unique molecular identifiers. From the PCR reads, TCRdb called clonotypes with MiXCR, one entry per CDR3 protein. The repertoire holds about 200,000 distinct CDR3 sequences, with approximately 8.4% as singletons. Here the sequenced sample was PBMCs, mostly from graft donor cells, taken 360 days after TCRalphabeta/CD19-depleted stem cell transplant. The source is a male patient between 2 and 15 years old who had a stem cell transplant for acute myeloid leukemia, so the T cells may come from the graft donor.

This clonotype was seen many times. J is TRBJ2-7 and V is TRBV12-3 or TRBV12-4; 8 bases are shared with TRBD2. The CDR3 is 15 residues long. The J segment lost 3 bases and the V segment lost 5 bases, leaving 9 bases of the junction unmatched. CDR3 in amino acids: CASSRPAGVIYEQYF. DNA for the CDR3: TGTGCCAGCAGTCGCCCAGCGGGAGTAATCTACGAGCAGTACTTC.

In this sample, this clonotype turned up many times. The rearrangement uses TRBV20-1 and TRBJ2-2; no clear D gene. Trimming pared 0 bases from V and 6 bases from J, leaving 14 bases between. The CDR3 spans 15 residues. Germline loops: CDR1 DFQATT, CDR2 SNEGSKA (reference sequence). The CDR3 spells CSARDPGKGAGELFF. In nucleotides, the CDR3 is TGCAGTGCTAGAGACCCCGGAAAAGGAGCCGGGGAGCTGTTTTTT.

This clonotype has at least ten counts. J is TRBJ2-1 and V is TRBV7-8; no firm D call. The length of the CDR3 is 12 residues. Trimming took 4 bases from V and 5 from J, leaving 6 bases between them. The V gene's germline CDR1 is SGHVS and CDR2 FQNEAQ. CDR3 loop: CASSWLNNEQFF. In DNA form, the CDR3 reads TGTGCCAGCAGCTGGCTCAACAATGAGCAGTTCTTC.

This clonotype was seen repeatedly, ten times or more. The gene calls are TRBV12-3 or TRBV12-4 and TRBJ2-1; 12 bases match TRBD2. The trim removed 2 bases at V and 5 bases at J, leaving 1 base unmatched. This CDR3 has 15 amino acids. For the CDR3, the DNA is TGTGCCAGCAGTTTATGGACTAGCGGGGACAATGAGCAGTTCTTC. Translation gives CASSLWTSGDNEQFF.

This clonotype appeared many times. The rearrangement links TRBV20-1 to TRBJ2-3, with D perhaps being TRBD1 or TRBD2 (6 bases each). CDR1 and CDR2 (germline): DFQATT, SNEGSKA (reference sequence). The CDR3 contains 16 residues. Trimming took 8 bases from V and 4 from J, leaving 25 bases between them. The CDR3 reads CSLKSPGGLRADTQYF. CDR3 DNA sequence: TGCAGTTTAAAGAGCCCCGGGGGCCTCCGGGCAGATACGCAGTATTTT.

This clonotype occurred a few times. The rearrangement uses TRBV6-1 and TRBJ2-3; a weak D match, TRBD2 (7 bases). The germline CDR1 and CDR2 sequences are MNHNS and SASEGT. This CDR3 spans 18 amino acids. Deletions cut 6 bases from V and 5 bases from J, with 27 bases between. This CDR3 is CASSIGGTWGHLKDTQYF. CDR3 in DNA: TGTGCCAGCAGCATCGGGGGGACCTGGGGGCACCTGAAAGATACGCAGTATTTT.

This clonotype was detected only a few times. The chain has TRBV27 and TRBJ2-5; TRBD2 aligns across 11 bases. Trimming at V came to 3 bases and at J to 5 bases, leaving 11 bases not matched to a gene. The V gene's germline CDR1 is MNHEY and CDR2 SMNVEV (reference sequence). The CDR3 totals 17 residues. The CDR3 region is CASSLAGTSGLRETQYF. CDR3 DNA: TGTGCCAGCAGTTTGGCAGGGACTAGCGGCCTGAGGGAGACCCAGTACTTC.

V and J are TRBV27 and TRBJ2-7; 11 bases are shared with TRBD2. Germline V gene lookup returns CDR1 MNHEY and CDR2 SMNVEV (reference sequence). The CDR3 consists of 14 residues. V dropped 6 bases and J dropped 2; count of bases not matched to a gene: 3. The CDR3: CASRGTSGPYEQYF. The DNA for the CDR3 is TGTGCCAGCAGGGGGACTAGCGGCCCCTACGAGCAGTACTTC.

This chain links TRBV15 with TRBJ2-2; D is unclear. The CDR3 sequence is 16 residues long. Germline V gene lookup returns CDR1 LNHNV and CDR2 YYDKDF (reference sequence). V lost 2 bases and J lost 4, with 14 bases in between. For the CDR3, the DNA is TGTGCCACCAGCAGACAACAACTCCCGAGCACCGGGGAGCTGTTTTTT. It specifies CATSRQQLPSTGELFF.

This clonotype was observed many times. The V call is TRBV20-1, the J call TRBJ1-1; 7 bases are a match to TRBD1. V lost 3 bases, J lost 0 bases, and 7 bases stayed unmatched. CDR1 is DFQATT, CDR2 SNEGSKA, per germline (reference sequence). This CDR3 comprises 15 residues. CDR3: CSARDRMFMNTEAFF. The CDR3 DNA sequence: TGCAGTGCTAGGGACAGGATGTTCATGAACACTGAAGCTTTCTTT.

This clonotype has at least ten counts. The chain combines TRBV5-1 with TRBJ2-3; D unresolved. CDR1 and CDR2 from the germline V gene are SGHRS and YFSETQ. The CDR3 is 17 amino acids. The V and J ends lost 4 bases and 0 bases respectively, with 18 bases between them. The CDR3 reads CASSKGRSASSTDTQYF. CDR3 nucleotides: TGCGCCAGCAGCAAAGGACGATCCGCCTCTAGCACAGATACGCAGTATTTT.

The rearrangement links TRBV7-2 to TRBJ2-5; 10 positions match TRBD2. V trimming: 5 bases; J trimming: 4 bases; junction bases outside the gene matches: 7. Germline values: CDR1 SGHTA, CDR2 FQGNSA. The CDR3 is 15 amino acids. In DNA, the CDR3 is TGTGCCAGCAGCCCCCCGGGACTAGCGATAGAGACCCAGTACTTC. Its protein product is CASSPPGLAIETQYF.

The rearrangement uses TRBV11-1 and TRBJ2-3, with TRBD2 identical over 7 bases. Germline CDR1 is SGHAT and CDR2 is FQDESV (reference sequence). The CDR3 consists of 21 residues. V trimming: 0 bases; J trimming: 4 bases; junction bases outside the gene matches: 22. The CDR3 DNA is TGTGCCAGCAGCTTAGCAAGTCCGATGGGAGGGGACTGGGGGATCCCAGATACGCAGTATTTT. Amino acids: CASSLASPMGGDWGIPDTQYF.

This clonotype was observed at least ten times. The V gene is TRBV6-1, the J gene TRBJ1-1; perhaps TRBD1 as D (5 bases). Trimming pared 7 bases from V and 6 bases from J, leaving 9 bases between. Germline V lookup: CDR1 MNHNS, CDR2 SASEGT. CDR3 length: 11 residues. CDR3 bases: TGTGCCAGCACCTGGACACCTGAAGCTTTCTTT. It yields the protein CASTWTPEAFF.

This clonotype occurred many times. The CDR3 DNA sequence: TGTGCCACGCGGAAAACTACCCCCAGCACAGATACGCAGTATTTT. It yields the protein CATRKTTPSTDTQYF. The chain carries TRBV10-3 and TRBJ2-3; unclear D gene. This CDR3 has 15 residues. The V end lost 10 bases, the J end lost 0 bases, and 17 bases lay between the germline ends. The germline V gene encodes CDR1 ENHRY and CDR2 SYGVKD.

The V and J genes are TRBV20-1 and TRBJ2-2, with 8 bases aligning to TRBD1. The CDR3 covers 14 residues. CDR1 DFQATT and CDR2 SNEGSKA come from the germline V gene (reference sequence). V dropped 5 bases and J dropped 4; count of bases not matched to a gene: 6. CDR3 sequence: CSAPDRESTGELFF. The DNA of the CDR3 is TGCAGTGCTCCGGACAGGGAAAGCACCGGGGAGCTGTTTTTT.

This clonotype was counted between two and nine times. V usage is TRBV29-1 and J usage is TRBJ1-1; a weak D match, TRBD1 (5 bases). This CDR3 spans 13 amino acids. V lost 7 bases to trimming and J lost 0 bases, with 12 bases between them. The germline gives CDR1 SQVTM, CDR2 ANQGSEA. The CDR3 DNA reads TGCAGCGCTACACAGGACATGAACACTGAAGCTTTCTTT. Translated: CSATQDMNTEAFF.

This clonotype was detected a few times. The CDR3 sequence is CASSQDKMVNQPQHF. The DNA for the CDR3 is TGCGCCAGCAGCCAAGATAAAATGGTGAATCAGCCCCAGCATTTT. The chain carries TRBV4-3 and TRBJ1-5; no definite D call. Looked up from germline, CDR1 is LGHNA and CDR2 is YSLEER. This CDR3 has 15 amino acids. V was clipped by 0 bases and J by 4 bases, with 10 bases between them.

There are a few counts of this clonotype. The chain is built from TRBV12-3 or TRBV12-4 and TRBJ1-2, with D possibly TRBD1 on 5 matching bases. The CDR3 is 16 residues long. Deletions cut 6 bases from V and 3 bases from J, with 20 bases between. The CDR3 DNA is TGTGCCAGCAGCGACCCGGGACTCCCTAGGGACTATGGCTACACCTTC. Protein product: CASSDPGLPRDYGYTF.

This clonotype has just a few counts. The gene calls are TRBV5-1 and TRBJ2-2; D unresolved. Germline CDR1 reads SGHRS; CDR2 reads YFSETQ. The V end lost 0 bases, the J end lost 4 bases, and 16 bases lay between the germline ends. The CDR3 runs to 17 residues. In DNA, the CDR3 is TGCGCCAGCAGCTTGGTCCCAGGAACCCTGGGCACCGGGGAGCTGTTTTTT. Translation: CASSLVPGTLGTGELFF.

In this sample, this clonotype turned up many times. This chain joins TRBV4-3 and TRBJ2-7; D tentatively fits TRBD1 or TRBD2 (5 bases each). The CDR3 has 15 amino acids. Trimming cost V 3 bases and J 0 bases, with 12 bases left between them. CDR1 and CDR2 (germline): LGHNA, YSLEER. Written as DNA, the CDR3 is TGCGCCAGCAGCCAGAGGGGCCCTTCCTCCTACGAGCAGTACTTC. It encodes CASSQRGPSSYEQYF.

The chain uses TRBV29-1 and TRBJ1-1, with 8 bases identical to TRBD1. Germline V gene data show CDR1 as SQVTM and CDR2 as ANQGSEA. The CDR3 runs to 14 residues. Trimming cost V 7 bases and J 4 bases; bases outside gene matches: 11. DNA for the CDR3: TGCAGCGGCCGACAGGGGATCCCAACCACTGAAGCTTTCTTT. Translating it yields CSGRQGIPTTEAFF.

Comments on this clonotype: Without the conserved terminal phenylalanine or tryptophan, this CDR3 likely stems from a read error. The V and J genes are TRBV11-2 and TRBJ2-7; 9 bases fit TRBD1. Unmatched junction bases numbered 21, after V lost 3 bases and J lost 3 bases. The CDR3 sequence is 20 residues long. Germline CDR1 is SGHAT and CDR2 is FQNNGV. The DNA of the CDR3 is TGTGCCAGCAGCTTCCCACTCTCGACAGGGGGGGGACCCCGGAGCTACGAGCAGTACTAC. It translates to CASSFPLSTGGGPRSYEQYY.

There are many counts of this clonotype. The rearrangement joins TRBV20-1 to TRBJ2-2, with 7 positions matching TRBD1. The CDR3 sequence is 19 residues long. Per germline, CDR1 DFQATT and CDR2 SNEGSKA (reference sequence). With 4 bases clipped from V and 3 bases from J, the junction kept 20 bases outside the gene matches. The CDR3 DNA follows: TGCAGTGCTAAGCTAGTGGCGACAGGGTCCTTTCGTGACACCGGGGAGCTGTTTTTT. It translates to CSAKLVATGSFRDTGELFF.

This clonotype was counted ten times or more. CDR3 coding DNA: TGTGCCAGCAGCCGCCCTGTGGGACAGGGGCAAAACATTCAGTACTTC. Translating it yields CASSRPVGQGQNIQYF. The V gene is TRBV7-9, the J gene TRBJ2-4; 10 bases map to TRBD1. The CDR3 spans 16 residues. CDR1 and CDR2 (germline): SEHNR, FQNEAQ (reference sequence). After removal of 5 bases from V and 5 bases from J, the junction contained 9 bases not matched to a gene. The variable domain in full, with the rest retrieved from reference TRBV7-9 and TRBJ2-4, is DTGVSQNPRHKITKRGQNVTFRCDPISEHNRLYWYRQTLGQGPEFLTYFQNEAQLEKSRLLSDRFSAERPKGSFSTLEIQRTEQGDSAMYLCASSRPVGQGQNIQYFGAGTRLSVL.

The chain is built from TRBV5-1 and TRBJ2-5; D call uncertain. The CDR3 has 14 amino acids. CDR1 is SGHRS, CDR2 YFSETQ, per germline. Deletions cut 2 bases from V and 2 bases from J, with 10 bases between. The CDR3 region has the DNA TGCGCCAGCAGCTTCTCCCTCCAGCAAGAGACCCAGTACTTC. Amino acids: CASSFSLQQETQYF. Full variable domain (rest looked up from reference TRBV5-1 and TRBJ2-5): KAGVTQTPRYLIKTRGQQVTLSCSPISGHRSVSWYQQTPGQGLQFLFEYFSETQRNKGNFPGRFSGRQFSNSRSEMNVSTLELGDSALYLCASSFSLQQETQYFGPGTRLLVL.

This clonotype has a count of ten or more. This chain uses TRBV5-4 with TRBJ2-4, with D perhaps TRBD1 or TRBD2 (5 bases each). Germline assignment: CDR1 SGHNT and CDR2 YYREEE (reference sequence). Trimming stripped 1 base from V and 4 bases from J, with 9 bases between. The length of the CDR3 is 14 residues. CDR3 in DNA: TGTGCCAGCAGCTTGCGGGACGGAAAAAACATTCAGTACTTC. Its protein is CASSLRDGKNIQYF.